This T cell receptor beta chain was sequenced for a study of OX40 agonist ivuxolimab in advanced cancers. Study observations and caveats: Compared with CD4+, CD8+ T cells on average had more expanded clones. At 0.1 to 3.0 mg/kg, clonal expansion of CD4+ and CD8+ blood T cells had occurred by week 6.

The V gene's germline CDR1 is LNHDA and CDR2 SQIVND (reference sequence). The CDR3 is made up of 12 amino acids. Trimming removed 6 bases at V and 9 bases at J, with 14 bases between. Repertoires were generated with immunoSEQ multiplex PCR, while TCRdb's copy carries only in-frame clones and drops some. The data contain about 83,000 clones, around 84% of them singletons. Worth noting for this clone: Its antigen is not known.

The starting material was CD4+ or CD8+ T cells sorted from blood, obtained in a trial of the OX40 agonist ivuxolimab. This chain uses TRBV19 with TRBJ1-1; the D gene is possibly TRBD1 (6 bases). The sequence was collected from an adult with an advanced solid tumor such as melanoma, head and neck, liver or kidney cancer. CDR3 protein: CASSDGGVKAFF. In nucleotides, the CDR3 is TGTGCCAGTAGCGACGGGGGCGTTAAAGCTTTCTTT. Using reference TRBV19 and TRBJ1-1 for the parts outside the CDR3, the full variable domain is DGGITQSPKYLFRKEGQNVTLSCEQNLNHDAMYWYRQDPGQGLRLIYYSQIVNDFQKGDIAEGYSVSREKKESFPLTVTSAQKNPTAFYLCASSDGGVKAFFGQGTRLTVV.